This TCR beta chain was recovered during a study of blood T cell repertoires in COVID-19. Study information: The United States, Italy and Spain supplied acute and convalescent COVID-19 samples. Nucleic acid was either cDNA or gDNA, and it came from T cells, B-cell-depleted T cells, or PBMCs.

The CDR3 spans 14 residues. Per the germline V gene, CDR1 is SNHLY and CDR2 is FYNNEI. The V end lost 4 bases, the J end lost 5 bases, and 15 bases lay between the germline ends. Study processing details: Amplifying reference gene primers gave estimates of nucleated cell counts. The protocol was immunoSEQ multiplex PCR, while the TCRdb copy is restricted to in-frame clones and leaves out a portion. V, J and clone size are taken as reported in that table, and D and trimming were inferred from the DNA itself. The sample holds about 240,000 clones; around 90% are singletons and the top ten take roughly 0.8%.

The sequence was obtained from a woman aged 25 to 39 with acute or convalescent COVID-19. Input material: peripheral blood. The rearrangement joins TRBV2 to TRBJ2-7; D might be TRBD2 (7 bases). CDR3 amino acids: CASSAVGGAHEQYF. In DNA, the CDR3 is TGTGCCAGCAGTGCCGTTGGGGGGGCGCACGAGCAGTACTTC.